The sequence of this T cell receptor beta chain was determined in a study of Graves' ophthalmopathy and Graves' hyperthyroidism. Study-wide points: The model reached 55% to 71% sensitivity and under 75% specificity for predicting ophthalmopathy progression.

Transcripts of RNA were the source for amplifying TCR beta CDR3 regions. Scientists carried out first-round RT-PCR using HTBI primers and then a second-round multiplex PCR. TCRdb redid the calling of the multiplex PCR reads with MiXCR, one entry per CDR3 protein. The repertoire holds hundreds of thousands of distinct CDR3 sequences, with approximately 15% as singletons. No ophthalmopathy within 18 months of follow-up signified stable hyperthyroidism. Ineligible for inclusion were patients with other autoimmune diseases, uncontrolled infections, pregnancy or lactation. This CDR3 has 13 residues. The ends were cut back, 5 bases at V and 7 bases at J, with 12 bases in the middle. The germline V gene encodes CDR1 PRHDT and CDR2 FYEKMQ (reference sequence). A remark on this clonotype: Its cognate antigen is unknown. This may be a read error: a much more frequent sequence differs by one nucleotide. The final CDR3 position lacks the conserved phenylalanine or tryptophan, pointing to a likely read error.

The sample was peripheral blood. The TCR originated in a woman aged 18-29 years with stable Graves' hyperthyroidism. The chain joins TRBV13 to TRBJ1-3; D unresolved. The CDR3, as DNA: TGTGCCAGCAGCGCCGTTGAATCGAACACCATATATTTG. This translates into CASSAVESNTIYL.